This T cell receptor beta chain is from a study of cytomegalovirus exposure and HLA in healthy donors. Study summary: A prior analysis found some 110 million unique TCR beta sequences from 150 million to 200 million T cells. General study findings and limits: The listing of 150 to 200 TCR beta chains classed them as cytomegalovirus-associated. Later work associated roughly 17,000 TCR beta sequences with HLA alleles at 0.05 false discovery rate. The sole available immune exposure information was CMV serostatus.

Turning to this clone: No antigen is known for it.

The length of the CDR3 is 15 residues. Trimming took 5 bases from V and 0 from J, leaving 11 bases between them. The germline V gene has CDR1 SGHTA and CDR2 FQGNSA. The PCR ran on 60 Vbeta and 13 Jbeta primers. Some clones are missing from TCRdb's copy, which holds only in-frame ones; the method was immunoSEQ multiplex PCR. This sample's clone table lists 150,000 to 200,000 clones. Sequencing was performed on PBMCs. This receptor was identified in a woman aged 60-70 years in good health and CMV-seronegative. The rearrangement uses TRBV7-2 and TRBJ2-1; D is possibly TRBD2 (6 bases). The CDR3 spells CASSRVGGSYNEQFF. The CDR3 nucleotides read TGTGCCAGCAGCCGGGTCGGGGGCTCCTACAATGAGCAGTTCTTC.